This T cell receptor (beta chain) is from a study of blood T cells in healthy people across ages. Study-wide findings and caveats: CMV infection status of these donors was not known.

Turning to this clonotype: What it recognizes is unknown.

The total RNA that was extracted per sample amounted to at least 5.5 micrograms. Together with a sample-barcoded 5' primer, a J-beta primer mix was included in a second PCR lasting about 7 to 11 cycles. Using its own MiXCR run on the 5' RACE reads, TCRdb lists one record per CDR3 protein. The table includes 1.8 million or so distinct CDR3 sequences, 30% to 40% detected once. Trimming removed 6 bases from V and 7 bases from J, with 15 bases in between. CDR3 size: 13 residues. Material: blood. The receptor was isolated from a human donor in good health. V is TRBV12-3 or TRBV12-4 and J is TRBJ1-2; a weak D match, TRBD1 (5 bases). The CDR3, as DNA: TGTGCCAGCAGCCGGACGGGGAGGGGTGGCTACACCTTC. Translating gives CASSRTGRGGYTF.